These 8 T cell receptor beta chains share one sample of origin, sequenced in a study of radiotherapy plus CTLA-4 blockade in lung cancer. TCRdb keeps only in-frame clones here, not all; method: immunoSEQ multiplex PCR. The data contain fewer than 100,000 clones, 84% of them singletons. Sequenced material: peripheral blood, taken from a patient treated with radiotherapy plus ipilimumab. The origin of the receptors is a human donor with non-small cell lung cancer who had stable disease on radiotherapy plus ipilimumab.

A single count supports this clone. The chain combines TRBV18 with TRBJ1-5; TRBD1 agrees at 11 bases. Germline lookup yields CDR1 KGHSH and CDR2 LQKENI. Trimming took 3 bases from V and 7 from J; bases not matched to a gene: 5. The CDR3 extends over 15 amino acids. The CDR3 DNA follows: TGTGCCAGCTCACCCGGGACAGGGGGAGGACAGCCCCAGCATTTT. It codes for CASSPGTGGGQPQHF.

Regarding this clone: The junction differs from germline at one of its ends, possibly a read error. The V gene is TRBV6-6, the J gene TRBJ2-5; 13 bases match TRBD2. In germline, CDR1 is MNHNY, CDR2 SVGAGI (reference sequence). CDR3 size: 16 residues. The CDR3 nucleotides read TGTGCCAGCAGTTCGACTAGCGGGGGGCCCCAAGAGATCCAGTACTTC. It codes for CASSSTSGGPQEIQYF.

Concerning this clone: Within the sample, other DNA sequences also encode this same CDR3. The genes are TRBV7-9 and TRBJ1-2; TRBD1 is a possible D gene (6 bases). V was shortened by 1 base and J by 2 bases, with 8 bases between the two germline ends. From germline, CDR1 is SEHNR and CDR2 FQNEAQ (reference sequence). The CDR3 loop spans 14 amino acids. CDR3 loop: CASSLGGGNYGYTF. CDR3 sequence (DNA): TGTGCCAGCAGCTTAGGAGGGGGAAACTATGGCTACACCTTC.

This chain joins TRBV19 and TRBJ1-1, with D maybe TRBD1 (5 bases). The CDR3 covers 16 residues. Germline-derived CDR1 and CDR2 are LNHDA and SQIVND (reference sequence). V was clipped by 6 bases and J by 4 bases, with 21 bases between them. CDR3 DNA sequence: TGTGCCAGTAGCCCAAGAGGTAGGGGCTCGGGCACTGAAGCTTTCTTT. Its translation is CASSPRGRGSGTEAFF.

This chain uses TRBV6-1 with TRBJ1-3, with no clear D. The V gene's germline CDR1 is MNHNS and CDR2 SASEGT. This CDR3 comprises 12 residues. Trimming took off 4 bases at V and 7 bases at J, with 8 bases between the two ends. DNA for the CDR3: TGTGCCAGCAGTGCGGTAACTAACACCATATATTTT. Translating gives CASSAVTNTIYF.

This clone was seen a single time. CDR3 protein: CAWSRGLTEAFF. The DNA for the CDR3 is TGTGCCTGGAGCCGGGGCCTCACTGAAGCTTTCTTT. The chain carries TRBV30 and TRBJ1-1, with D tentatively TRBD1 (5 bases). CDR1 and CDR2 (germline): GTSNPN, SVGIG (reference sequence). The ends were cut back, 3 bases at V and 4 bases at J, with 9 bases in the middle. The CDR3 length is 12 residues.

The V call is TRBV6-1, the J call TRBJ2-7; D is unclear. CDR1 and CDR2 from the germline V gene are MNHNS and SASEGT. V was shortened by 8 bases and J by 2 bases, with 10 bases between the two germline ends. This CDR3 spans 12 amino acids. CDR3 sequence: CASVGGPYEQYF. In DNA form, the CDR3 reads TGTGCCAGCGTGGGTGGTCCCTACGAGCAGTACTTC.

This chain connects TRBV4-1 to TRBJ1-3; 11 bases fit TRBD1. Trimming cost V 1 base and J 1 base; bases outside gene matches: 9. Germline assignment: CDR1 MGHRA and CDR2 YSYEKL. This CDR3 contains 19 residues. This chain's CDR3 is CASSQVLGTGGISGNTIYF. CDR3 nucleotide sequence: TGCGCCAGCAGCCAAGTGCTCGGGACAGGGGGGATATCTGGAAACACCATATATTTT.